One sample yielded the 21 T cell receptor beta chains listed below, sequenced in a study of blood T cell repertoires in COVID-19. Assay: immunoSEQ multiplex PCR; the TCRdb copy retains only in-frame clones and omits some. The table lists approximately 69,000 clones, over 65% of them singletons. Sequenced sample: peripheral blood. The receptors stem from a woman older than 75 with acute or convalescent COVID-19.

The gene calls are TRBV25-1 and TRBJ2-3; 7 bases match TRBD1. The CDR3 runs to 13 residues. Germline V gene lookup returns CDR1 MGHDK and CDR2 SYGVNS. J gave up 3 bases and V 6 bases, and 3 bases lay outside the gene matches. The CDR3 loop is CASRDRTTDTQYF. The DNA of the CDR3 is TGTGCCAGCAGGGACAGGACGACAGATACGCAGTATTTT.

This clone was counted between two and nine times. The chain joins TRBV30 to TRBJ2-1; TRBD2 agrees at 7 bases. Germline lookup yields CDR1 GTSNPN and CDR2 SVGIG (reference sequence). Trimming cost V 5 bases and J 8 bases; bases outside gene matches: 12. The CDR3 runs to 14 residues. The CDR3 nucleotides are TGTGCCTGGGGAACGCGGGAGAGAAGCGATGAGCAGTTCTTC. Its translation: CAWGTRERSDEQFF.

The rearrangement uses TRBV7-9 and TRBJ1-2; 10 nucleotides align to TRBD1. Germline V gene data show CDR1 as SEHNR and CDR2 as FQNEAQ (reference sequence). The V and J ends lost 5 bases and 0 bases, in that order; junction bases with no gene match: 9. This CDR3 comprises 17 residues. CDR3 in amino acids: CASSKADRGVSNYGYTF. The CDR3, as DNA: TGTGCCAGCAGCAAAGCGGACAGGGGGGTATCTAACTATGGCTACACCTTC.

This clone was observed a handful of times. V gene TRBV28 combines with J gene TRBJ1-1; TRBD1 is a possible D gene (5 bases). The CDR3 runs to 15 residues. Trimming left V 1 base short and J 0 bases short, with 9 bases between. Germline V gene lookup returns CDR1 MDHEN and CDR2 SYDVKM. The chain's CDR3 is CASSLSDKLNTEAFF. The CDR3 DNA is TGTGCCAGCAGTTTATCGGACAAATTGAACACTGAAGCTTTCTTT.

In its sample, this clone was seen a few times. The rearrangement joins TRBV7-6 to TRBJ2-5, with a possible D match to TRBD2 (6 bases). Germline-derived CDR1 and CDR2 are SGHVS and FNYEAQ. Trimming took off 3 bases at V and 2 bases at J, with 10 bases between the two ends. There are 14 residues in the CDR3. The CDR3 loop is CASSFGGVQETQYF. In DNA, the CDR3 is TGTGCCAGCAGCTTTGGAGGGGTTCAAGAGACCCAGTACTTC.

There are a few counts of this clone. V usage is TRBV6-5 and J usage is TRBJ1-1, with D perhaps TRBD1 (5 bases). Trimming removed 2 bases at V and 1 base at J, with 8 bases between. This CDR3 has 14 amino acids. Germline V gene sequence: CDR1 MNHEY, CDR2 SVGAGI. The CDR3 reads CASSYGGKNTEAFF. The CDR3 coding sequence is TGTGCCAGCAGTTACGGGGGGAAGAACACTGAAGCTTTCTTT.

The CDR3 is CASSRTSGRPHGELFF. The CDR3 nucleotides read TGCGCCAGCAGCCGGACTAGCGGGAGGCCCCACGGGGAGCTGTTTTTT. The chain has TRBV5-1 and TRBJ2-2, with TRBD2 matching 14 bases. Germline values: CDR1 SGHRS, CDR2 YFSETQ. The V segment lost 4 bases and the J segment 7 bases; nucleotides outside the gene matches: 6. CDR3 size: 16 residues.

The chain combines TRBV5-8 with TRBJ2-3; 7 bases fit TRBD1. V shed 0 bases and J 3 bases; nucleotides not matched to a gene: 4. The germline V gene has CDR1 SGHTS and CDR2 YDEGEE. The CDR3 consists of 15 residues. The CDR3 DNA sequence: TGTGCCAGCAGCTTGGAATTACAGGGGACAGATACGCAGTATTTT. Translation gives CASSLELQGTDTQYF. The full variable domain, rest sourced from reference TRBV5-8 and TRBJ2-3, is EAGVTQSPTHLIKTRGQQATLRCSPISGHTSVYWYQQALGLGLQFLLWYDEGEERNRGNFPPRFSGRQFPNYSSELNVNALELEDSALYLCASSLELQGTDTQYFGPGTRLTVL.

The chain couples TRBV6-5 to TRBJ1-1; 8 bases are shared with TRBD1. CDR1 is MNHEY and CDR2 is SVGAGI in the germline V gene. The CDR3 runs to 15 residues. J lost 4 bases, V lost 4 bases, and 8 bases had no gene match. The CDR3 loop is CASSLTGGRATEAFF. The CDR3 DNA sequence: TGTGCCAGCAGTTTAACAGGGGGTCGGGCCACTGAAGCTTTCTTT.

The CDR3 nucleotides read TGTGCCAGCAGCCTGACAGGGCAATCTGAAGCTTTCTTT. Its translation: CASSLTGQSEAFF. The rearrangement uses TRBV6-5 and TRBJ1-1, with 7 positions matching TRBD1. V shed 6 bases and J 6 bases; nucleotides not matched to a gene: 7. The CDR3 consists of 13 residues. Germline CDR1 is MNHEY and CDR2 is SVGAGI.

The genes are TRBV5-1 and TRBJ1-4; 9 nucleotides match TRBD1. V shed 4 bases, J shed 0 bases, and the junction held 7 bases outside the gene matches. Germline-derived CDR1 and CDR2 are SGHRS and YFSETQ. This CDR3 has 17 residues. The CDR3 DNA sequence: TGCGCCAGCAGCGAACAGGGGGCGCTTGCAACTAATGAAAAACTGTTTTTT. Its translation is CASSEQGALATNEKLFF. The full variable domain, its missing parts supplied by reference TRBV5-1 and TRBJ1-4, is KAGVTQTPRYLIKTRGQQVTLSCSPISGHRSVSWYQQTPGQGLQFLFEYFSETQRNKGNFPGRFSGRQFSNSRSEMNVSTLELGDSALYLCASSEQGALATNEKLFFGSGTQLSVL.

The chain joins TRBV27 to TRBJ2-7, with 10 positions matching TRBD2. V gave up 1 base and J gave up 6 bases; unmatched junction bases: 6. The CDR3 runs 15 residues. Germline CDR1 and CDR2: MNHEY and SMNVEV (reference sequence). The CDR3 DNA sequence: TGTGCCAGCAGTTTATGGACTAGCGGACGGGGCGAGCAGTACTTC. This codes for CASSLWTSGRGEQYF.

The chain links TRBV12-3 or TRBV12-4 to TRBJ1-5, with a possible D match to TRBD1 (5 bases). V gave up 5 bases and J gave up 10 bases, with 12 bases separating them. There are 12 residues in the CDR3. The DNA for the CDR3 is TGTGCCAGCAGTGGGGCAGCCCTACCCCAGCATTTT. As protein: CASSGAALPQHF.

The rearrangement joins TRBV5-6 to TRBJ1-4; unclear D gene. In germline, CDR1 is SGHDT, CDR2 YYEEEE. Trimming left V 2 bases short and J 4 bases short, with 3 bases between. This CDR3 is 12 amino acids long. The CDR3 nucleotides are TGTGCCAGCAGCTTCAGTAATGAAAAACTGTTTTTT. This encodes CASSFSNEKLFF.

V and J are TRBV5-1 and TRBJ2-7; TRBD1 matches at 7 bases. V lost 3 bases and J lost 0; bases outside the gene matches: 3. CDR3 length: 14 amino acids. Germline CDR1 reads SGHRS; CDR2 reads YFSETQ. This chain's CDR3 is CASSSTGVSYEQYF. The DNA of the CDR3 is TGCGCCAGCAGCTCTACAGGGGTCTCCTACGAGCAGTACTTC.

This clone came up a few times. V gene TRBV7-3 combines with J gene TRBJ2-1; weak D call: TRBD2 (6 bases). The CDR3 loop spans 17 amino acids. In germline, CDR1 is SGHTA, CDR2 FQGTGA. V shed 2 bases and J shed 3 bases, with 17 bases lying between them. CDR3 nucleotide sequence: TGTGCCAGCAGCTTAGCGCCCCGGGACGGGAGCTACAATGAGCAGTTCTTC. Protein sequence: CASSLAPRDGSYNEQFF.

The V and J genes are TRBV27 and TRBJ1-2, with 8 bases fitting TRBD1. The CDR3 has 14 amino acids. The ends lost 5 bases at V and 8 bases at J; junction bases unmatched: 10. The germline CDR1 and CDR2 sequences are MNHEY and SMNVEV (reference sequence). DNA of the CDR3: TGTGCCAGCAGTACCCAGACAGGGGCAAGCGGCTACACCTTC. This codes for CASSTQTGASGYTF.

The gene calls are TRBV11-3 and TRBJ2-5; D uncertain. V lost 2 bases and J lost 4, with 14 bases in between. CDR3 length equals 15 residues. Germline CDR1 and CDR2: SGHNT and YENEEA. For the CDR3, the DNA is TGTGCCAGCAGCTTATCCCGCTCCCCGGGAGAGACCCAGTACTTC. It encodes CASSLSRSPGETQYF.

The rearrangement uses TRBV30 and TRBJ1-4; 7 nucleotides align to TRBD1. Germline trimming cut 0 bases from V and 7 bases from J; bases unmatched to any gene: 8. Per the germline V gene, CDR1 is GTSNPN and CDR2 is SVGIG (reference sequence). The CDR3 covers 15 residues. DNA for the CDR3: TGTGCCTGGAGTGTTCCCTTGACAGGGAGTGAAAAACTGTTTTTT. It encodes CAWSVPLTGSEKLFF.

V is TRBV30 and J is TRBJ1-2; 11 nucleotides line up with TRBD1. The CDR3 is 16 amino acids. Trimming took 0 bases from V and 5 from J; bases not matched to a gene: 8. Germline loops: CDR1 GTSNPN, CDR2 SVGIG (reference sequence). As DNA, the CDR3 is TGTGCCTGGAGTGTACTGGGACAGGGGGGGATATATGGCTACACCTTC. It encodes CAWSVLGQGGIYGYTF.

The chain couples TRBV9 to TRBJ2-3, with TRBD2 identical over 7 bases. With V trimmed by 4 bases and J by 1 base, 6 bases remained unmatched. Germline loops: CDR1 SGDLS, CDR2 YYNGEE. CDR3 length: 15 amino acids. CDR3 sequence: CASSWDTSGTDTQYF. The CDR3 region has the DNA TGTGCCAGCAGCTGGGATACTAGCGGCACAGATACGCAGTATTTT.